These T cell receptor beta chains were read from a single sample in a study of response to subunit inactivated influenza vaccine. TCRdb re-called the RT-PCR reads through MiXCR, storing one row per CDR3 protein. The profile covers around 530,000 distinct CDR3 sequences, with approximately 12% appearing a single time and roughly a tenth taken by the ten largest. Sequencing was performed on PBMCs from blood, taken on the day of vaccination. The receptors here all came from a man over 45 who received an inactivated influenza vaccine. Each CDR3 is given with its conserved first and last residue. The order of the fields is V gene, clone size, CDR3 length, D gene, J gene, CDR3 protein, CDR3 DNA. D genes are given only for firm matches. Size values are once, few and many counts, or a class for expanded clones, and some rows have none.

v_gene: TRBV25-1; abundance: many; len: 14; d_gene: TRBD1; j_gene: TRBJ2-2; CDR3aa: CASRQGANTGELFF; CDR3nt: TGTGCCAGCAGACAGGGGGCGAACACCGGGGAGCTGTTTTTT
v_gene: TRBV7-8; abundance: NA; len: 15; d_gene: TRBD2; j_gene: TRBJ2-7; CDR3aa: CASSLITSGVYEQYF; CDR3nt: TGTGCCAGCAGCTTAATAACTAGCGGGGTCTACGAGCAGTACTTC
v_gene: TRBV29-1; abundance: NA; len: 14; d_gene: NA; j_gene: TRBJ2-1; CDR3aa: CSVGLGVLADEQFF; CDR3nt: TGCAGCGTGGGTTTGGGAGTCTTAGCGGATGAGCAGTTCTTC
v_gene: TRBV18; abundance: many; len: 14; d_gene: NA; j_gene: TRBJ2-7; CDR3aa: CASSQGQAVREQYF; CDR3nt: TGTGCCAGCTCCCAGGGTCAAGCCGTACGAGAGCAGTACTTC
v_gene: TRBV6-2/TRBV6-3; abundance: many; len: 13; d_gene: NA; j_gene: TRBJ2-2; CDR3aa: CASSFQGPGELFF; CDR3nt: TGTGCCAGCAGTTTCCAGGGGCCCGGGGAGCTGTTTTTT
v_gene: TRBV5-1; abundance: few; len: 16; d_gene: NA; j_gene: TRBJ2-7; CDR3aa: CASSFARKVLTYEQYF; CDR3nt: TGCGCCAGCAGCTTTGCCAGAAAAGTGCTAACCTACGAGCAGTACTTC
v_gene: TRBV28; abundance: many; len: 14; d_gene: NA; j_gene: TRBJ2-1; CDR3aa: CASSWGGINNEQFF; CDR3nt: TGTGCCAGCAGTTGGGGCGGAATTAACAATGAGCAGTTCTTC
v_gene: TRBV12-3/TRBV12-4; abundance: few; len: 15; d_gene: NA; j_gene: TRBJ2-2; CDR3aa: CASSWDVANTGELFF; CDR3nt: TGTGCCAGCAGTTGGGACGTCGCGAACACCGGGGAGCTGTTTTTT
v_gene: TRBV12-3/TRBV12-4; abundance: NA; len: 14; d_gene: NA; j_gene: TRBJ2-2; CDR3aa: CASTRTANTGELFF; CDR3nt: TGTGCCAGCACCAGGACAGCGAACACCGGGGAGCTGTTTTTT
v_gene: TRBV12-3/TRBV12-4; abundance: few; len: 15; d_gene: NA; j_gene: TRBJ2-3; CDR3aa: CASSWAGASTDTQYF; CDR3nt: TGTGCCAGCAGTTGGGCGGGGGCCAGCACAGATACGCAGTATTTT
v_gene: TRBV27; abundance: few; len: 15; d_gene: NA; j_gene: TRBJ2-1; CDR3aa: CASSPDNYPHNEQFF; CDR3nt: TGTGCCAGCAGTCCCGACAACTACCCTCACAATGAGCAGTTCTTC
v_gene: TRBV6-2/TRBV6-3; abundance: NA; len: 18; d_gene: TRBD2; j_gene: TRBJ2-7; CDR3aa: CASSYPPVEAGAGYEQYF; CDR3nt: TGTGCCAGCAGTTACCCCCCCGTGGAAGCGGGAGCAGGCTACGAGCAGTACTTC
v_gene: TRBV7-2; abundance: few; len: 13; d_gene: NA; j_gene: TRBJ2-7; CDR3aa: CASSPRQVAEQYF; CDR3nt: TGTGCCAGCAGCCCAAGACAGGTCGCCGAGCAGTACTTC
v_gene: TRBV20-1; abundance: few; len: 15; d_gene: TRBD1; j_gene: TRBJ2-7; CDR3aa: CSARDGDRVSYEQYF; CDR3nt: TGCAGTGCTAGAGATGGGGACAGGGTCTCCTACGAGCAGTACTTC
v_gene: TRBV30; abundance: NA; len: 19; d_gene: TRBD2; j_gene: TRBJ2-3; CDR3aa: CAWSARVRASGGRTDTQYF; CDR3nt: TGTGCCTGGAGTGCCAGAGTCAGGGCTAGCGGGGGGCGTACAGATACGCAGTATTTT
v_gene: TRBV5-6; abundance: many; len: 13; d_gene: NA; j_gene: TRBJ2-5; CDR3aa: CASSRDTQETQYF; CDR3nt: TGTGCCAGCAGCAGGGACACTCAAGAGACCCAGTACTTC
v_gene: TRBV6-2/TRBV6-3; abundance: NA; len: 11; d_gene: TRBD1; j_gene: TRBJ2-1; CDR3aa: CASSRDRGTFF; CDR3nt: TGTGCCAGCAGCAGGGACAGGGGAACTTTCTTC
v_gene: TRBV10-3; abundance: NA; len: 13; d_gene: NA; j_gene: TRBJ2-7; CDR3aa: CAISQQDFYEQYF; CDR3nt: TGTGCCATCAGTCAACAGGATTTCTACGAGCAGTACTTC
v_gene: TRBV28; abundance: few; len: 12; d_gene: NA; j_gene: TRBJ2-5; CDR3aa: CASRQTGSPQYF; CDR3nt: TGTGCCAGCAGACAAACAGGGTCACCCCAGTACTTC
v_gene: TRBV5-1; abundance: few; len: 14; d_gene: NA; j_gene: TRBJ2-5; CDR3aa: CASSPGGGARDLYF; CDR3nt: TGCGCCAGCAGCCCCGGTGGGGGAGCAAGGGACCTCTACTTC
v_gene: TRBV5-1; abundance: NA; len: 15; d_gene: NA; j_gene: TRBJ2-5; CDR3aa: CASSPERADQETQYF; CDR3nt: TGCGCCAGCAGCCCTGAGCGGGCCGATCAAGAGACCCAGTACTTC
v_gene: TRBV4-3; abundance: NA; len: 16; d_gene: TRBD1; j_gene: TRBJ2-7; CDR3aa: CASSQDIRGQGVEQYF; CDR3nt: TGCGCCAGCAGCCAAGATATCCGGGGACAGGGTGTCGAGCAGTACTTC
v_gene: TRBV28; abundance: NA; len: 19; d_gene: NA; j_gene: TRBJ1-5; CDR3aa: CASSLQSRRAAYSNQPQHF; CDR3nt: TGTGCCAGCAGTTTACAGTCTCGTCGGGCAGCCTATAGCAATCAGCCCCAGCATTTT
v_gene: TRBV24-1; abundance: NA; len: 14; d_gene: NA; j_gene: TRBJ2-3; CDR3aa: CATRARTTTDTQYF; CDR3nt: TGTGCCACCCGAGCCCGGACTACCACAGATACGCAGTATTTT
v_gene: TRBV9; abundance: NA; len: 19; d_gene: NA; j_gene: TRBJ2-6; CDR3aa: CASSVEGGRAHSGANVLTF; CDR3nt: TGTGCCAGCAGCGTAGAGGGGGGCAGGGCCCACTCTGGGGCCAACGTCCTGACTTTC
v_gene: TRBV5-1; abundance: many; len: 15; d_gene: NA; j_gene: TRBJ2-2; CDR3aa: CASSIGQGRTGELFF; CDR3nt: TGCGCCAGCAGCATTGGGCAGGGGAGGACCGGGGAGCTGTTTTTT
v_gene: TRBV3-1; abundance: few; len: 13; d_gene: NA; j_gene: TRBJ2-1; CDR3aa: CASSQVLSPEQFF; CDR3nt: TGTGCCAGCAGCCAAGTCCTTAGTCCTGAGCAGTTCTTC
v_gene: TRBV20-1; abundance: NA; len: 11; d_gene: NA; j_gene: TRBJ2-1; CDR3aa: CSAIRGHEQFF; CDR3nt: TGCAGTGCTATACGGGGCCATGAGCAGTTCTTC
v_gene: TRBV29-1; abundance: many; len: 16; d_gene: NA; j_gene: TRBJ2-2; CDR3aa: CSVGTFGGGITGELFF; CDR3nt: TGCAGCGTTGGGACTTTTGGAGGGGGTATCACCGGGGAGCTGTTTTTT
v_gene: TRBV2; abundance: few; len: 13; d_gene: NA; j_gene: TRBJ2-1; CDR3aa: CASSPPPLNEQFF; CDR3nt: TGTGCCAGCAGCCCTCCCCCCCTAAATGAGCAGTTCTTC
v_gene: TRBV30; abundance: few; len: 15; d_gene: TRBD2; j_gene: TRBJ2-3; CDR3aa: CAWQRVAGGTDTQYF; CDR3nt: TGTGCCTGGCAACGTGTAGCGGGAGGGACAGATACGCAGTATTTT
v_gene: TRBV24-1; abundance: NA; len: 19; d_gene: TRBD1; j_gene: TRBJ2-2; CDR3aa: CATSDPPGTGGANTGELFF; CDR3nt: TGTGCCACCAGTGATCCCCCCGGGACAGGGGGCGCGAACACCGGGGAGCTGTTTTTT
v_gene: TRBV5-1; abundance: many; len: 17; d_gene: TRBD2; j_gene: TRBJ2-7; CDR3aa: CASSLAQLAGGYYEQYF; CDR3nt: TGCGCCAGCAGCTTGGCCCAACTAGCGGGAGGTTACTACGAGCAGTACTTC
v_gene: TRBV6-1; abundance: NA; len: 14; d_gene: TRBD2; j_gene: TRBJ2-1; CDR3aa: CASSGRLTFNEQFF; CDR3nt: TGTGCCAGCAGCGGGAGGTTGACATTCAATGAGCAGTTCTTC
v_gene: TRBV24-1; abundance: few; len: 16; d_gene: NA; j_gene: TRBJ2-3; CDR3aa: CATSDYRDTRTDTQYF; CDR3nt: TGTGCCACCAGTGATTACCGGGACACTCGCACAGATACGCAGTATTTT
v_gene: TRBV6-2/TRBV6-3; abundance: many; len: 13; d_gene: NA; j_gene: TRBJ2-1; CDR3aa: CASRLRAYDEQFF; CDR3nt: TGTGCCAGCAGGCTCAGGGCTTACGATGAGCAGTTCTTC
v_gene: TRBV5-1; abundance: few; len: 16; d_gene: TRBD2; j_gene: TRBJ2-1; CDR3aa: CASSLDVGGSYNEQFF; CDR3nt: TGCGCCAGCAGCTTGGATGTGGGGGGGTCCTACAATGAGCAGTTCTTC
v_gene: TRBV28; abundance: NA; len: 15; d_gene: TRBD2; j_gene: TRBJ2-3; CDR3aa: CASSPTSAPTDTHYF; CDR3nt: TGTGCCAGCAGCCCGACTAGCGCCCCCACAGATACGCATTATTTT
v_gene: TRBV2; abundance: many; len: 15; d_gene: TRBD2; j_gene: TRBJ2-2; CDR3aa: CASSAREVNTGELFF; CDR3nt: TGTGCCAGCAGTGCGCGGGAGGTGAACACCGGGGAGCTGTTTTTT
v_gene: TRBV27; abundance: few; len: 16; d_gene: TRBD1; j_gene: TRBJ2-5; CDR3aa: CASSPTGGFPQETQYF; CDR3nt: TGTGCCAGCAGTCCAACAGGGGGCTTCCCCCAAGAGACCCAGTACTTC
v_gene: TRBV6-5; abundance: few; len: 14; d_gene: NA; j_gene: TRBJ1-1; CDR3aa: CASSYSGKNTEAFF; CDR3nt: TGTGCCAGCAGTTACTCAGGCAAGAACACTGAAGCTTTCTTT
v_gene: TRBV6-2/TRBV6-3; abundance: NA; len: 19; d_gene: TRBD2; j_gene: TRBJ2-7; CDR3aa: CASRPNDITSGGRSYEQYF; CDR3nt: TGTGCCAGCAGACCCAACGATATTACTAGCGGGGGACGGTCTTACGAGCAGTACTTC
v_gene: TRBV20-1; abundance: many; len: 13; d_gene: TRBD2; j_gene: TRBJ2-7; CDR3aa: CSSWTSGSAEQYF; CDR3nt: TGCAGTTCGTGGACTAGCGGGAGTGCAGAGCAGTACTTC
v_gene: TRBV7-7; abundance: few; len: 13; d_gene: NA; j_gene: TRBJ2-5; CDR3aa: CASSFDRKETQYF; CDR3nt: TGTGCCAGCAGCTTTGACAGAAAAGAGACCCAGTACTTC
v_gene: TRBV7-9; abundance: few; len: 15; d_gene: NA; j_gene: TRBJ2-3; CDR3aa: CASSPIQVVTDTQYF; CDR3nt: TGTGCCAGCAGCCCCATCCAAGTAGTTACAGATACGCAGTATTTT
v_gene: TRBV7-9; abundance: few; len: 15; d_gene: NA; j_gene: TRBJ1-2; CDR3aa: CASSLAAKGNYGYTF; CDR3nt: TGTGCCAGCAGCTTGGCGGCCAAGGGTAACTATGGCTACACCTTC
v_gene: TRBV2; abundance: few; len: 14; d_gene: NA; j_gene: TRBJ2-3; CDR3aa: CASSDGTSTDTQYF; CDR3nt: TGTGCCAGCAGTGACGGAACTAGCACAGATACGCAGTATTTT
v_gene: TRBV11-2; abundance: few; len: 16; d_gene: TRBD2; j_gene: TRBJ2-3; CDR3aa: CASSLRASGFTDTQYF; CDR3nt: TGTGCCAGCAGCTTAAGGGCTAGCGGGTTCACAGATACGCAGTATTTT
v_gene: TRBV12-3/TRBV12-4; abundance: many; len: 15; d_gene: TRBD2; j_gene: TRBJ2-3; CDR3aa: CASSFRLAGEDTQYF; CDR3nt: TGTGCCAGCAGTTTCAGACTAGCGGGAGAAGATACGCAGTATTTT
v_gene: TRBV5-1; abundance: few; len: 14; d_gene: NA; j_gene: TRBJ2-5; CDR3aa: CASSGSQVGETQYF; CDR3nt: TGCGCCAGCAGTGGTAGCCAAGTTGGAGAGACCCAGTACTTC
v_gene: TRBV11-2; abundance: few; len: 15; d_gene: NA; j_gene: TRBJ1-3; CDR3aa: CASSDGLSSGNTIYF; CDR3nt: TGTGCCAGCAGCGACGGACTGAGCTCTGGAAACACCATATATTTT